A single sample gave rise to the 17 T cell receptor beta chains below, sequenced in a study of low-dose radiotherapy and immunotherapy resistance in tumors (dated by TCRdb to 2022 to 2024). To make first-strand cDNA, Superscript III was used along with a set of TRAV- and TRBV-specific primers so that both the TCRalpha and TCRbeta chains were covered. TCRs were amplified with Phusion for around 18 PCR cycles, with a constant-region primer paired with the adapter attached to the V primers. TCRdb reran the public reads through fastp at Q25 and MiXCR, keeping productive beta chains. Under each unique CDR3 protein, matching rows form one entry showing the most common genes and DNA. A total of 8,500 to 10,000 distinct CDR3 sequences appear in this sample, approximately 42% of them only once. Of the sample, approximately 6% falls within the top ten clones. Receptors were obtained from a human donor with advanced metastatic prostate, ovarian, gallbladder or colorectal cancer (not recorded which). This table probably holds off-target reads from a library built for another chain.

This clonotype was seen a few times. The DNA of the CDR3 is TGCAGCGTTGTAAGGGTTTTCTACGAGCAGTACTTC. Its translation is CSVVRVFYEQYF. This chain uses TRBV29-1 with TRBJ2-7; D is undetermined. CDR1 and CDR2 from the germline V gene are SQVTM and ANQGSEA. V was pared by 4 bases and J by 3 bases, with 10 bases between. The CDR3 covers 12 residues.

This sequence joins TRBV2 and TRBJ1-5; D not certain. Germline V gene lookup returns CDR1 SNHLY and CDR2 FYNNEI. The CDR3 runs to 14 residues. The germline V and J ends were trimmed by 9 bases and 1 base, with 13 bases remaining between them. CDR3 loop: CASENGQSNQPQHF. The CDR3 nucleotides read TGTGCCAGTGAGAACGGTCAGAGCAATCAGCCCCAGCATTTT.

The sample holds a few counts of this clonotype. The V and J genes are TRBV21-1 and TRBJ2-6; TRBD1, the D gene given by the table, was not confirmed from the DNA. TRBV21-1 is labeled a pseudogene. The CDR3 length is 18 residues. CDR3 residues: CASSLQDRTNSGANVLTF. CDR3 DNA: TGTGCCAGCAGCTTACAGGACAGGACGAACTCTGGGGCCAACGTCCTGACTTTC.

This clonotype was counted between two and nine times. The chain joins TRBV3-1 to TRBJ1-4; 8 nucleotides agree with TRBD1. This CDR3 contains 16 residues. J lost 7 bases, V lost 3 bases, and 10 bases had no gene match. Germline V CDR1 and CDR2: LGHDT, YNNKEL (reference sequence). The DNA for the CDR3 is TGTGCCAGCAGCCAGCCCTCAGGGGGCGCTTCTGAAAAACTGTTTTTT. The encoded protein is CASSQPSGGASEKLFF.

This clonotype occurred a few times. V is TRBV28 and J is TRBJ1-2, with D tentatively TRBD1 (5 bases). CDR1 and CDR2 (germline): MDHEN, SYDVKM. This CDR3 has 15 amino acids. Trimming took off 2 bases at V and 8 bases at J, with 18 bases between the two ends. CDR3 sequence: CASSLPLTEPSGYTF. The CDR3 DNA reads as TGTGCCAGCAGTTTACCCCTGACAGAACCGTCAGGCTACACCTTC.

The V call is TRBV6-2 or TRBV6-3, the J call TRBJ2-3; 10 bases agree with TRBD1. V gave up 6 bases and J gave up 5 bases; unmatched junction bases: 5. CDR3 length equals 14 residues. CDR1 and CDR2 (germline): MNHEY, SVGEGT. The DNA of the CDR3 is TGTGCCAGCAGCCCGACAGGGGGCGTAGATACGCAGTATTTT. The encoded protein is CASSPTGGVDTQYF.

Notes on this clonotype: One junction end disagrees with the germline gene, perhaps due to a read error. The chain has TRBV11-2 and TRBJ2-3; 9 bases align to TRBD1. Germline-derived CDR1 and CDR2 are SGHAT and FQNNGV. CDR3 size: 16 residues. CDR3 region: CASSLRGGQGSDMQYF. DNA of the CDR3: TGTGCCAGCAGCCTTAGAGGGGGACAGGGATCAGATATGCAGTATTTT.

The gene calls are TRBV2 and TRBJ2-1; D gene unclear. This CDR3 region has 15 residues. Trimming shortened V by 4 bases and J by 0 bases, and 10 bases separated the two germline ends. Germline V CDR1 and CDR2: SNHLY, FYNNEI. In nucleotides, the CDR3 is TGTGCCAGCAGTGGGGATTACAGCTCCTACAATGAGCAGTTCTTC. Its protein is CASSGDYSSYNEQFF.

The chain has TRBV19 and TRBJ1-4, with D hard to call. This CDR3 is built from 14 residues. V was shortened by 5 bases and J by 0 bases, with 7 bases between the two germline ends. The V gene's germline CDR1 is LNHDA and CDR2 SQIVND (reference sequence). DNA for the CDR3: TGTGCCAGTAGTCTGACCTCAACTAATGAAAAACTGTTTTTT. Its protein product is CASSLTSTNEKLFF. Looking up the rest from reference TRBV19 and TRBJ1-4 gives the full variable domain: DGGITQSPKYLFRKEGQNVTLSCEQNLNHDAMYWYRQDPGQGLRLIYYSQIVNDFQKGDIAEGYSVSREKKESFPLTVTSAQKNPTAFYLCASSLTSTNEKLFFGSGTQLSVL.

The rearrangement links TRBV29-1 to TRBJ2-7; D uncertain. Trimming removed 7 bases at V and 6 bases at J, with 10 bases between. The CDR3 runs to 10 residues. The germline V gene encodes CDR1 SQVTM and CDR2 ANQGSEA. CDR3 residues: CSAMGPEQYF. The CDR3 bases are TGCAGCGCTATGGGCCCCGAGCAGTACTTC.

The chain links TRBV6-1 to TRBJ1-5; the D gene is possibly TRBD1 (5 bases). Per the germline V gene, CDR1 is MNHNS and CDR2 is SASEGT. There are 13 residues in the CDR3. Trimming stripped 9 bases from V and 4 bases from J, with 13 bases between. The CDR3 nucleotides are TGTGCCAGTACTACGGGGGTGAATCAGCCCCAGCATTTT. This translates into CASTTGVNQPQHF.

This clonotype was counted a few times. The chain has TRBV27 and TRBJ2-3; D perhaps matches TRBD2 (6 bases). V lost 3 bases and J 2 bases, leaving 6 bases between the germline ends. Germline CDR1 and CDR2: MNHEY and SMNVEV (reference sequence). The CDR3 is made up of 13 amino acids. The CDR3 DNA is TGTGCCAGCAGTTTGGACTACACAGATACGCAGTATTTT. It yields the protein CASSLDYTDTQYF.

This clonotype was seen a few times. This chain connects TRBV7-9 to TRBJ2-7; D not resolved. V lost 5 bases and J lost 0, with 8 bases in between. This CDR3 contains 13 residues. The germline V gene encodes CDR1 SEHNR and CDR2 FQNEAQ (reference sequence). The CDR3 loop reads CASSPDSSYEQYF. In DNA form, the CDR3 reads TGTGCCAGCAGCCCAGATAGCTCCTACGAGCAGTACTTC.

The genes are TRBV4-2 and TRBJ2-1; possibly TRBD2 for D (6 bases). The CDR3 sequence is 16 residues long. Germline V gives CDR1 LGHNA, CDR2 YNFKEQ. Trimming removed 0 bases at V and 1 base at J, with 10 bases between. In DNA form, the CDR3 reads TGTGCCAGCAGCCAAGAGGCTAGCGCGTCCTACAATGAGCAGTTCTTC. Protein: CASSQEASASYNEQFF.

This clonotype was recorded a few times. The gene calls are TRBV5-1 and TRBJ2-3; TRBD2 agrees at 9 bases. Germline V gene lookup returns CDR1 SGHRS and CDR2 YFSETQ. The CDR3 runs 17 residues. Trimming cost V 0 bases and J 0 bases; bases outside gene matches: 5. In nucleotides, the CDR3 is TGCGCCAGCAGCTTGGTAGGCCTAGCGGGGAGCACAGATACGCAGTATTTT. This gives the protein CASSLVGLAGSTDTQYF.

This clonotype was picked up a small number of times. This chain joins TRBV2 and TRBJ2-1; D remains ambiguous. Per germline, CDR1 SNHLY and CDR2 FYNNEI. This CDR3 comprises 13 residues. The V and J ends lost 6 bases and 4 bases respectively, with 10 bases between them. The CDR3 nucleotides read TGTGCCAGCAGAGCTGACGGTTACAATGAGCAGTTCTTC. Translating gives CASRADGYNEQFF.

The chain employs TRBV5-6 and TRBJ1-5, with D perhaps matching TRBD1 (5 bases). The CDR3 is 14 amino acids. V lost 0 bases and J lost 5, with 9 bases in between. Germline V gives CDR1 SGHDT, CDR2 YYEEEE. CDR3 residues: CASSLGGSDQPQHF. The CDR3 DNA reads TGTGCCAGCAGCTTGGGGGGCAGCGATCAGCCCCAGCATTTT.